This T cell receptor (beta chain) was documented in a study of CD8+ T cells in alopecia areata listed by TCRdb under 2018. General notes on the study: The treated patients took part in an open-label pilot trial in which moderate-to-severe alopecia areata was treated with oral tofacitinib at 5 to 10 mg twice daily. Patients received tofacitinib for 6 to 18 months and were then followed off drug for 6 months to check for delayed response and recurrence. To study T cell clonal expansion in alopecia areata, the researchers applied high-throughput TCRbeta sequencing to both the C3H/HeJ mouse model and human patients. In humans, TCRbeta sequencing was performed on scalp tissue and on sorted CD4+ and CD8+ peripheral blood T cells from healthy controls and from patients with patchy or totalis/universalis alopecia areata. Biopsies were taken from tofacitinib-treated patients at baseline and at 4 and 24 weeks of treatment, and a later scalp biopsy was taken in several of the tofacitinib-treated patients. Scalp clonality was compared across normal scalp (n=4), patchy alopecia areata scalp (n=8), and alopecia totalis/universalis scalp (n=8). RNA was obtained with the PAXgene miRNA kit for fixed scalp, the miRNeasy kit for PBMCs, and the RNeasy kit for mouse skin. Amplification of TCRbeta CDR3 regions was done by immunoSEQ multiplex PCR using 35 Vbeta forward primers and 13 Jbeta reverse primers.

Overall study results and their limits: Shared TCR sequences between patients were less evident than in mice, which may be partly attributable to HLA diversity in the patient population. Higher clonality and more expanded CD8+ clones were observed in lesional scalp than in normal scalp, particularly in alopecia totalis/universalis, a finding suggestive of antigenic drive. Scalp TCR repertoire analysis is complicated because resident alphabeta T cells in normal human skin are also sequenced, whereas mouse skin is dominated by gammadelta T cells.

Interpreted using the paper, the time point label stands for: baseline before oral tofacitinib. From alopecia areata patients, peripheral blood was collected along with lesional scalp punch biopsies. PBMCs were isolated by density centrifugation and stained for CD3, CD4 and CD8, after which CD4+ and CD8+ T cells were sorted on a FACSAria. A few counts support this clone. The target of this receptor is not known. Base qualities are not recorded, but no much larger clone differs from it by a single base. CDR1 and CDR2 are drawn from the germline V gene: LGHNA, YNFKEQ. CDR3 length: 15 amino acids, cysteine to phenylalanine. Left in the record is the CDR3 DNA by itself, 45 bases read in frame from the first base. The germline ends are 19 bases apart after V is trimmed by 3 bases and J by 7 bases. The library was produced with the immunoSEQ multiplex PCR assay. To provide template for TCR sequencing, every sample had RNA extracted and reverse transcribed into cDNA. First-strand cDNA was synthesized with SuperScript III using a 2:1 mix of oligo-dT and random hexamers. A synthetic immune receptor repertoire was used to measure amplification bias, and any remaining bias was corrected computationally. Under the source paper's analysis protocol: Raw reads were preprocessed to remove errors, and CDR3 was defined according to IMGT conventions as the region from the conserved cysteine to phenylalanine. Clonality was calculated as 1 minus Shannon entropy normalized by log2 of the number of productive unique TCRs. Whether each scalp clone was CD4 or CD8 was inferred by checking scalp TCRbeta sequences against the CD4 and CD8 repertoires from sorted blood. The table was pulled from immuneACCESS by TCRdb, which kept in-frame rearrangements only. Such tables lose some clones; where checked, under half of the loss comes from unresolved V genes, and the rest has no known cause. That table gives V, J and clone size, and the DNA gave D and trimming. This sample has about 200,000 clones in its table, and around three fifths of those were observed once. Of the sample, more than 0.4% falls within the top ten clones.

The rearrangement joined TRBV4-2 to TRBJ2-7; the D gene is perhaps TRBD1 or TRBD2, as each covers 5 bases. The sequenced sample was CD4+ T cells sorted from blood, obtained at week 0. The TCR comes from a human donor with alopecia areata. In nucleotide form, the sequence is TGTGCCAGCAGCCAGGACCGGGACGGGCTGTGGGAGCAGTACTTC. It is translated as CASSQDRDGLWEQYF.